The 7 T cell receptor beta chains reported below all come from one sample, sequenced in a study of T cell responses to AZD1222 COVID-19 vaccine. Profiled with immunoSEQ multiplex PCR; TCRdb holds only in-frame clones, not every one. The sample yields about 120,000 clones, approximately 90% seen once. Sample: peripheral blood, taken on day 0 of AZD1222 vaccination. The receptors were sampled from an adult in good health.

V and J are TRBV6-1 and TRBJ2-2, with TRBD2 identical over 10 bases. CDR3 size: 15 residues. Trimming cost V 2 bases and J 6 bases; bases outside gene matches: 3. Germline V CDR1 and CDR2: MNHNS, SASEGT. This CDR3 is CASSEISGGAGELFF. The CDR3 DNA is TGTGCCAGCAGTGAAATAAGCGGGGGGGCCGGGGAGCTGTTTTTT.

This clone was recorded once. The chain recombines TRBV6-1 with TRBJ1-3, with 9 bases aligning to TRBD1. The CDR3 has 18 amino acids. The V and J ends lost 1 base and 7 bases, in that order; junction bases with no gene match: 14. Germline V gene lookup returns CDR1 MNHNS and CDR2 SASEGT. DNA for the CDR3: TGTGCCAGCAGTGAAGTGGCCTTGGGAGACAGGGGGTTGAACACCATATATTTT. As protein: CASSEVALGDRGLNTIYF.

J is TRBJ1-1 and V is TRBV6-5; TRBD1 aligns across 8 bases. The CDR3 totals 14 residues. J gave up 11 bases and V 7 bases, and 15 bases lay outside the gene matches. Germline assignment: CDR1 MNHEY and CDR2 SVGAGI. The CDR3 DNA reads as TGTGCCAGCACCGACGGGTTGGACAGGGCGGCTGCTTTCTTT. Its translation: CASTDGLDRAAAFF.

The chain employs TRBV5-1 and TRBJ1-2; 7 nucleotides align to TRBD1. The CDR3 totals 11 residues. Germline V gene lookup returns CDR1 SGHRS and CDR2 YFSETQ. V was pared by 7 bases and J by 8 bases, with 5 bases of the junction left unmatched. The CDR3 sequence is CASGQAEGYTF. As DNA, the CDR3 is TGCGCCAGCGGACAGGCGGAAGGCTACACCTTC.

This sequence joins TRBV27 and TRBJ2-1; D may be TRBD2 (5 bases). V was cut by 5 bases and J by 0 bases, with 14 bases left in between. The CDR3 extends over 16 amino acids. The V gene's germline CDR1 is MNHEY and CDR2 SMNVEV (reference sequence). CDR3 region: CASSLLAKSSYNEQFF. In DNA form, the CDR3 reads TGTGCCAGCAGTCTATTAGCGAAAAGCTCCTACAATGAGCAGTTCTTC.

This chain uses TRBV7-2 with TRBJ1-1, with D maybe TRBD1 (6 bases). CDR1 and CDR2 from the germline V gene are SGHTA and FQGNSA. V was clipped by 1 base and J by 5 bases, with 14 bases between them. The CDR3 contains 15 residues. In DNA form, the CDR3 reads TGTGCCAGCAGCTTAGAAACAGGGCGATGGACTGAAGCTTTCTTT. It encodes CASSLETGRWTEAFF. The full variable domain, completed using reference TRBV7-2 and TRBJ1-1, is GAGVSQSPSNKVTEKGKDVELRCDPISGHTALYWYRQSLGQGLEFLIYFQGNSAPDKSGLPSDRFSAERTGGSVSTLTIQRTQQEDSAVYLCASSLETGRWTEAFFGQGTRLTVV.

In the case of this clone: One end of the junction fails to match germline, which may point to a read error. The rearrangement links TRBV7-7 to TRBJ2-1; a weak D match, TRBD2 (6 bases). Germline CDR1 SSHAT, CDR2 FNYEAQ (reference sequence). CDR3 size: 16 residues. CDR3 sequence (DNA): TGTGCTAGCAGCTTAGAAGGCGGGACCGTCTACAATGAGCAGTTCTTC. Protein product: CASSLEGGTVYNEQFF.